This TCR beta chain was retrieved from a study of blood T cell repertoires in COVID-19. Study summary: Italy, Spain and the United States were the sources of the convalescent and acute COVID-19 samples. The analysed material was cDNA or gDNA that came from T cells, B-cell-depleted T cells, or PBMCs.

This CDR3 is built from 14 residues. V was shortened by 3 bases and J by 1 base, with 10 bases between the two germline ends. Looked up from germline, CDR1 is SGHRS and CDR2 is YFSETQ. Per the study methods: The authors estimated nucleated cell counts from reference gene primer amplification. Method: immunoSEQ multiplex PCR; TCRdb's copy keeps in-frame clones and lacks some. That table is the source of V, J and clone size, and D and trimming were worked out from the DNA. The table records tens of thousands of clones, 70% to 85% of them present only once. The genes are TRBV5-1 and TRBJ1-1; the D is unclear. This clonotype originated in a woman in her sixties with acute or convalescent COVID-19. Sequences were obtained from peripheral blood. The CDR3 DNA is TGCGCCAGCAGCTCGACGGGAGAGAACACTGAAGCTTTCTTT. It codes for CASSSTGENTEAFF.